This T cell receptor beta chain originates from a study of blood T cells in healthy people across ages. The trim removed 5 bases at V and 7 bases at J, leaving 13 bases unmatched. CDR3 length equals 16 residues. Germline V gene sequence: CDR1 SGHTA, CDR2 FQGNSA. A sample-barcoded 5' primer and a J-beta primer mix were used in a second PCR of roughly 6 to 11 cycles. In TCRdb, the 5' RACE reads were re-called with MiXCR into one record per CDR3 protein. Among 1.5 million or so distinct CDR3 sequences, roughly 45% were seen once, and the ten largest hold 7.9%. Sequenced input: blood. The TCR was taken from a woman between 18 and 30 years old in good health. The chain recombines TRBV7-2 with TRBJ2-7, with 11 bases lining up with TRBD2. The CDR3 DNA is TGTGCCAGCAGCCTTCACGGACTAGCGGGTTTGGAAGAGCAGTACTTC. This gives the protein CASSLHGLAGLEEQYF.